The entry below gives a single T cell receptor beta chain sequence along with its context. Its recognized antigen is unknown. No base quality values were provided; no much bigger clone lies one nucleotide off. This record comes from a study of T cells in tumors after PD-1 blockade (dated by TCRdb to between 2018 and 2021). For the study in its entirety: Patients were excluded if they had prior checkpoint blockade, use of systemic immunosuppressants, or recent radiotherapy or other anti-cancer therapy within 4 weeks. Pembrolizumab 200 mg every 3 weeks or cemiplimab 350 mg every 2 weeks was administered to patients. Ongoing daily vismodegib 150 mg was also given to a subset of patients during anti-PD-1 treatment. An average of around 100,000 TCR templates (range about 23,000-257,772) and roughly 37,000 unique clonotypes was obtained for peripheral blood samples. The study performed paired single-cell RNA and TCR sequencing on site-matched tumors from BCC or SCC patients before and after anti-PD-1 therapy. To compare blood and tumor clonotypes, bulk TCR sequencing was performed on nine to eleven peripheral blood samples from about five patients. RECIST version 1.1 was used to assess clinical response. Broad study findings and their caveats: Around 44% of tumor TCR clonotypes were found in blood, and some novel exhausted tumor clones appeared in pre-treatment blood, suggesting peripheral recruitment. The source of novel T cell clones was not identified and could include lymphoid organs or rare unexpanded clones within the tumor or its periphery.

The label giving this sample's time point can be read as: after anti-PD-1 therapy. Genomic DNA extracted from tumor biopsies or peripheral blood was used for bulk TCRbeta sequencing, with input ranging from roughly 600 ng to 6,004 ng. Every patient had histologically proven advanced or metastatic basal or squamous cell carcinoma and was a poor candidate for surgical resection. Of the ten or so patients in the basal cell carcinoma cohort, about eight underwent bulk tumor TCR sequencing. The immunoSEQ platform was used to carry out deep TCRbeta sequencing. The paper's data handling went like this. Only productive rearrangements were exported from the immunoSEQ Analyzer for downstream analysis. T cell phenotypes were assigned to bulk TCRbeta clonotypes by matching the clonotypes to single-cell RNA+TCR-seq clones with the same TCRbeta sequence. Tumor enrichment of a clone was calculated by dividing the clone's tumor frequency by the clone's PBMC frequency, both taken from bulk TCR sequencing. TCRs were grouped by GLIPH into specificity groups, defined as clusters of distinct TCRs likely recognizing common antigens via shared CDR3 motifs. Not all clones reach the TCRdb copy of this immuneACCESS table, which keeps in-frame sequences only. Checked studies attribute under half of the gap to unresolved V genes and leave the rest unexplained. The DNA gave D and trimming, while V, J and clone size come from that table. The sample records about 14,000 clones, 80% to 85% of which are singletons. Just under 25% of the sample goes to the ten largest clones.

This clonotype was sampled from a human donor with basal cell carcinoma. The sequenced sample was PBMCs, obtained after anti-PD-1 treatment.

The DNA is as follows: TGTGCCAGCAGCCAAGAGACAGGCATGAACACTGAAGCTTTCTTT. It codes for CASSQETGMNTEAFF. Recombination linked TRBV3-1 (or the pseudogene TRBV3-2) to TRBJ1-1; a weak D assignment points to TRBD1 (6 bases agree). The germline V gene (reference sequence) yields LGHDT for CDR1 and YNNKEL for CDR2. The CDR3 sequence holds 15 residues, the cysteine and phenylalanine included. The DNA shown is the 45-base CDR3, in frame from base 1. V and J lose 0 bases and 0 bases, and a span of 8 bases separates them.